The 25 T cell receptor beta chains below were found in one sample sequenced in a study of cytomegalovirus exposure and HLA in healthy donors. Clones were sequenced by immunoSEQ multiplex PCR, and TCRdb holds only the in-frame ones, with some missing. This table holds some 170,000 clones, around nine tenths found once. The specimen was PBMCs. Source of these receptors: a man between 25 and 39 years old in good health and CMV-seropositive.

This clone was detected a few times. The rearrangement joins TRBV6-1 to TRBJ1-1; D remains ambiguous. There are 13 residues in the CDR3. Germline assignment: CDR1 MNHNS and CDR2 SASEGT. Trimming shortened V by 6 bases and J by 3 bases, and 11 bases separated the two germline ends. DNA for the CDR3: TGTGCCAGCAGCCCCCGGGAGCACACTGAAGCTTTCTTT. Translating it yields CASSPREHTEAFF.

V and J are TRBV12-5 and TRBJ2-3; D gene unclear. Germline assignment: CDR1 LGHNT and CDR2 FRNRAP. V lost 2 bases, J lost 2 bases, and 5 bases lay in between. CDR3 size: 13 residues. This CDR3 reads CASGLPPTDTQYF. The CDR3 coding sequence is TGTGCTAGTGGTTTGCCCCCCACAGATACGCAGTATTTT.

The V gene is TRBV6-5, the J gene TRBJ2-2, with 10 nucleotides matching TRBD1. V shed 6 bases and J 4 bases; nucleotides not matched to a gene: 2. This CDR3 contains 14 residues. Germline V gene sequence: CDR1 MNHEY, CDR2 SVGAGI. CDR3 region: CASRDRGTTGELFF. DNA of the CDR3: TGTGCCAGCAGGGACAGGGGGACCACCGGGGAGCTGTTTTTT.

The V gene is TRBV4-3, the J gene TRBJ2-5; D tentatively reads TRBD1 or TRBD2 (5 bases each). The V end lost 4 bases, the J end lost 2 bases, and 8 bases lay between the germline ends. The CDR3 loop spans 13 amino acids. From germline, CDR1 is LGHNA and CDR2 YSLEER. CDR3 nucleotides: TGCGCCAGCAGCCTGGGACCTCAAGAGACCCAGTACTTC. Its protein is CASSLGPQETQYF.

The rearrangement joins TRBV18 to TRBJ2-3; 9 bases are a match to TRBD2. This CDR3 is built from 16 residues. CDR1 KGHSH and CDR2 LQKENI come from the germline V gene. Trimming cost V 1 base and J 4 bases; bases outside gene matches: 6. The CDR3 reads CASSPRNSGSPDTQYF. The CDR3, as DNA: TGTGCCAGCTCACCACGGAATAGCGGGAGCCCAGATACGCAGTATTTT.

CDR3 sequence (DNA): TGTGCCAGCAGCGCCCTCCAGGGAAATGAGCAGTTCTTC. Translated: CASSALQGNEQFF. The chain employs TRBV9 and TRBJ2-1; a weak D match, TRBD1 (5 bases). Trimming left V 3 bases short and J 7 bases short, with 11 bases between. The germline V gene has CDR1 SGDLS and CDR2 YYNGEE. The CDR3 is 13 residues long. The variable domain in full, with the rest retrieved from reference TRBV9 and TRBJ2-1, is DSGVTQTPKHLITATGQRVTLRCSPRSGDLSVYWYQQSLDQGLQFLIQYYNGEERAKGNILERFSAQQFPDLHSELNLSSLELGDSALYFCASSALQGNEQFFGPGTRLTVL.

The rearrangement links TRBV6-1 to TRBJ2-5, with unresolved D. Germline CDR1 MNHNS, CDR2 SASEGT. The CDR3 contains 13 residues. The germline V and J ends were trimmed by 0 bases and 4 bases, with 6 bases remaining between them. The CDR3 loop reads CASSEAGTETQYF. DNA for the CDR3: TGTGCCAGCAGTGAAGCCGGAACAGAGACCCAGTACTTC.

About this clone: One end of the junction varies from germline; a read error may be responsible. The gene calls are TRBV7-7 and TRBJ2-1; D remains unclear. There are 17 residues in the CDR3. The germline V gene has CDR1 SSHAT and CDR2 FNYEAQ (reference sequence). The CDR3 here is CASSAGRQLGSYNEQFF. The CDR3 region has the DNA TGTGCTAGCAGCGCCGGTAGACAACTCGGATCCTACAATGAGCAGTTCTTC. Using reference TRBV7-7 and TRBJ2-1 for the parts outside the CDR3, the full variable domain is GAGVSQSPRYKVTKRGQDVTLRCDPISSHATLYWYQQALGQGPEFLTYFNYEAQPDKSGLPSDRFSAERPEGSISTLTIQRTEQRDSAMYRCASSAGRQLGSYNEQFFGPGTRLTVL.

The table lists this clone with a count of one. CDR3 nucleotide sequence: TGTGCCAGCAGTTACCCAGGACTAGGGAGAGAGACCCAGTACTTC. This sequence encodes CASSYPGLGRETQYF. The chain carries TRBV6-6 and TRBJ2-5, with 7 bases fitting TRBD2. With 2 bases clipped from V and 4 bases from J, the junction kept 7 bases outside the gene matches. CDR3 length: 15 residues. Germline V gene lookup returns CDR1 MNHNY and CDR2 SVGAGI (reference sequence).

The chain carries TRBV4-3 and TRBJ1-3; D is unresolved. Germline V gene lookup returns CDR1 LGHNA and CDR2 YSLEER. Trimming removed 1 base from V and 4 bases from J, with 14 bases in between. The CDR3 is made up of 16 amino acids. The CDR3 nucleotides are TGCGCCAGCAGCCAAGGTCGGGCGGGGTCCGGAAACACCATATATTTT. This encodes CASSQGRAGSGNTIYF.

The J gene is TRBJ2-5, the V gene TRBV5-5, with TRBD2 matching over 8 bases. The CDR3 sequence is 14 residues long. After removal of 2 bases from V and 3 bases from J, the junction contained 3 bases not matched to a gene. CDR1 and CDR2 (germline): SGHKS, YYEKEE (reference sequence). The CDR3: CASSFPGLEETQYF. The CDR3 DNA sequence: TGTGCCAGCAGCTTCCCGGGACTAGAAGAGACCCAGTACTTC. Based on the CDR3 plus reference TRBV5-5 and TRBJ2-5, the full variable domain is DAGVTQSPTHLIKTRGQQVTLRCSPISGHKSVSWYQQVLGQGPQFIFQYYEKEERGRGNFPDRFSARQFPNYSSELNVNALLLGDSALYLCASSFPGLEETQYFGPGTRLLVL.

The V call is TRBV12-5, the J call TRBJ2-1; the D is unclear. The germline V and J ends were trimmed by 6 bases and 9 bases, with 18 bases remaining between them. Germline-derived CDR1 and CDR2 are LGHNT and FRNRAP. This CDR3 is 14 amino acids long. The CDR3 region is CASGISKVIGEQFF. The CDR3 DNA follows: TGTGCTAGTGGCATTAGCAAAGTCATCGGTGAGCAGTTCTTC.

This clone was observed once. The V gene is TRBV18, the J gene TRBJ1-1; D not certain. The germline gives CDR1 KGHSH, CDR2 LQKENI. This CDR3 comprises 14 residues. V dropped 2 bases and J dropped 4 bases, with 11 bases sitting between them. This CDR3 reads CASSPSRLGTEAFF. The DNA for the CDR3 is TGTGCCAGCTCACCATCCCGTCTGGGCACTGAAGCTTTCTTT.

The chain combines TRBV6-5 with TRBJ1-2; 7 bases map to TRBD1. Looked up from germline, CDR1 is MNHEY and CDR2 is SVGAGI. V lost 2 bases and J lost 14; bases outside the gene matches: 14. The CDR3 extends over 14 amino acids. Here the CDR3 reads CASSYKPGQQVSTF. The CDR3 DNA is TGTGCCAGCAGTTACAAACCGGGACAGCAAGTGTCGACCTTC.

The count of this clone is one. The chain recombines TRBV29-1 with TRBJ1-4; 7 bases line up with TRBD1. Germline V CDR1 and CDR2: SQVTM, ANQGSEA. The CDR3 has 14 amino acids. With V trimmed by 6 bases and J by 6 bases, 10 bases remained unmatched. The CDR3 DNA reads TGCAGCGTCCGACGAGGGGGCGGAGATGAAAAACTGTTTTTT. It translates to CSVRRGGGDEKLFF. The whole variable domain, filled in from reference TRBV29-1 and TRBJ1-4, reads SAVISQKPSRDICQRGTSLTIQCQVDSQVTMMFWYRQQPGQSLTLIATANQGSEATYESGFVIDKFPISRPNLTFSTLTVSNMSPEDSSIYLCSVRRGGGDEKLFFGSGTQLSVL.

This clone was recorded only once. V is TRBV7-9 and J is TRBJ2-7; unclear D gene. Germline CDR1 and CDR2: SEHNR and FQNEAQ (reference sequence). The CDR3 totals 15 residues. V lost 5 bases to trimming and J lost 5 bases, with 19 bases between them. CDR3 in DNA: TGTGCCAGCAGCCCCCGGGCTAACCCTTCCAACGAGCAGTACTTC. The encoded protein is CASSPRANPSNEQYF.

The chain carries TRBV7-5 and TRBJ2-5; TRBD2, the D gene given by the table, was not confirmed from the DNA. TRBV7-5 is marked as a pseudogene. The CDR3 is made up of 15 amino acids. The CDR3 nucleotides are TGTGCCAGAAGCCAACTAGCGGGGGAGGGAGAGACCCAGTACTTC. It codes for CARSQLAGEGETQYF.

The V and J genes are TRBV6-6 and TRBJ1-2; D not resolved. The length of the CDR3 is 14 residues. V lost 0 bases and J 3 bases, leaving 8 bases between the germline ends. Germline loops: CDR1 MNHNY, CDR2 SVGAGI (reference sequence). Written as DNA, the CDR3 is TGTGCCAGCAGTTACTCAGGGCGCGACTATGGCTACACCTTC. It encodes CASSYSGRDYGYTF.

This clone showed up just once. The chain carries TRBV11-3 and TRBJ1-1; 8 nucleotides line up with TRBD1. J lost 4 bases, V lost 6 bases, and 10 bases had no gene match. The CDR3 length is 15 residues. The germline gives CDR1 SGHNT, CDR2 YENEEA. Here the CDR3 DNA reads TGTGCCAGCAGGCCTACCGGACAGGGAGTCACTGAAGCTTTCTTT. Its translation is CASRPTGQGVTEAFF.

The rearrangement links TRBV7-2 to TRBJ2-2; D might be TRBD1 (5 bases). The CDR3 contains 18 residues. Germline V lookup: CDR1 SGHTA, CDR2 FQGNSA. The V and J ends lost 4 bases and 1 base respectively, with 19 bases between them. CDR3 bases: TGTGCCAGCAGCTCCACCAGGGTGTTTTACCAGAACACCGGGGAGCTGTTTTTT. Protein product: CASSSTRVFYQNTGELFF. Using reference TRBV7-2 and TRBJ2-2 for the parts outside the CDR3, the full variable domain is GAGVSQSPSNKVTEKGKDVELRCDPISGHTALYWYRQSLGQGLEFLIYFQGNSAPDKSGLPSDRFSAERTGGSVSTLTIQRTQQEDSAVYLCASSSTRVFYQNTGELFFGEGSRLTVL.

The gene calls are TRBV5-6 and TRBJ2-5, with 7 bases aligning to TRBD1. Germline V CDR1 and CDR2: SGHDT, YYEEEE. With 0 bases clipped from V and 3 bases from J, the junction kept 5 bases outside the gene matches. The CDR3 has 15 residues. CDR3 amino acids: CASSLEGQLKETQYF. The DNA for the CDR3 is TGTGCCAGCAGCTTGGAGGGACAGCTGAAAGAGACCCAGTACTTC.

V usage is TRBV6-5 and J usage is TRBJ2-7, with unresolved D. This CDR3 region has 11 residues. CDR1 MNHEY and CDR2 SVGAGI come from the germline V gene. V lost 6 bases to trimming and J lost 8 bases, with 11 bases between them. CDR3: CASSYIEKQYF. The CDR3 DNA reads as TGTGCCAGCAGCTACATTGAAAAGCAGTACTTC.

The chain combines TRBV11-2 with TRBJ2-5; D is undetermined. CDR3 length equals 14 residues. V was clipped by 3 bases and J by 2 bases, with 10 bases between them. CDR1 and CDR2 (germline): SGHAT, FQNNGV. As DNA, the CDR3 is TGTGCCAGCAGCTTTGGAGATTCACAAGAGACCCAGTACTTC. Translating gives CASSFGDSQETQYF.

This clone was seen a single time. The rearrangement uses TRBV5-6 and TRBJ1-3, with D possibly matching TRBD1 (5 bases). CDR1 and CDR2 (germline): SGHDT, YYEEEE. This CDR3 is built from 15 residues. V lost 3 bases to trimming and J lost 0 bases, with 10 bases between them. For the CDR3, the DNA is TGTGCCAGCAGCTCAGACAGACGCTCTGGAAACACCATATATTTT. It yields the protein CASSSDRRSGNTIYF.

A single count supports this clone. The rearrangement links TRBV7-2 to TRBJ2-7, with TRBD1 identical over 7 bases. The CDR3 covers 14 residues. The V and J ends lost 5 bases and 1 base, in that order; junction bases with no gene match: 5. CDR1 and CDR2 (germline): SGHTA, FQGNSA. The CDR3: CASSPGQASYEQYF. CDR3 bases: TGTGCCAGCAGCCCAGGACAGGCATCCTACGAGCAGTACTTC.